A selection of T cell receptor beta chains follows, all from one sample in a study of regulatory T cells in long-lasting Graves disease. TCRdb recomputed calls from the multiplex PCR reads with MiXCR, one row per CDR3 protein. The data contain about 210,000 distinct CDR3 sequences, about 19% of them seen just once; the ten biggest clones take up about an eighth. These data also formed part of another study, on T cells in Graves' hyperthyroidism and ophthalmopathy.

This specimen consisted of peripheral blood mononuclear cells (PBMCs), obtained at new diagnosis, from a patient treated with antithyroid drugs. The receptors here all came from a woman aged 30 to 39 with Graves disease. Each CDR3 is given with its conserved first and last residue. Fields, in order: CDR3 DNA, CDR3 protein, D gene, V gene, J gene, clone size. The D gene is left open where the match is weak. Not every row has a clone size; where given, it reads once, few, many or a size class.

TGTGCCAGCAGTTCCACATACTCGAGGTCCTACGAGCAGTACTTC	CASSSTYSRSYEQYF	-	TRBV2	TRBJ2-7	many
TGTGCCAGCAGCCCACGGCCTAGCGGGCACAAAGAGACCCAGTACTTC	CASSPRPSGHKETQYF	TRBD2	TRBV11-2	TRBJ2-5	-
TGTGCCAGCAGCGTAGAGGGTCCCTACGAGCAGTACTTC	CASSVEGPYEQYF	-	TRBV9	TRBJ2-7	many
TGTGCCAGCAGATGGGAGGGCAATCAGCCCCAGCATTTT	CASRWEGNQPQHF	-	TRBV2	TRBJ1-5	many
TGTGCCAGCAGCGGACCGGACAGGGGAGAATCTGGGGCCAACGTCCTGACTTTC	CASSGPDRGESGANVLTF	TRBD1	TRBV9	TRBJ2-6	few
TGCGCCAGCAGCCAGGGACTAGCGGACTACAATGAGCAGTTCTTC	CASSQGLADYNEQFF	TRBD2	TRBV5-1	TRBJ2-1	-
TGTGCCACCCGGGATGGCCCCTACGAGCAGTACTTC	CATRDGPYEQYF	-	TRBV28	TRBJ2-7	many
TGTGCCAGTAATGACAACTGGTTAGACACTGAAGCTTTCTTT	CASNDNWLDTEAFF	-	TRBV19	TRBJ1-1	many
TGCGCCAGCAGCGGGACAGGAACGATAGATACGCAGTATTTT	CASSGTGTIDTQYF	TRBD1	TRBV4-1	TRBJ2-3	many
TGCAGTGCTAGAGATCCTCGTGGCGGCACTGGCACAGATACGCAGTATTTT	CSARDPRGGTGTDTQYF	-	TRBV20-1	TRBJ2-3	few